The 11 T cell receptor beta chains listed next were all sequenced from one sample in a study of cytomegalovirus exposure and HLA in healthy donors. The table came from immunoSEQ multiplex PCR; TCRdb's copy has only in-frame clones and leaves some out. The table has 200,000 to 250,000 clones, under 95% seen once. Source material: PBMCs. These TCRs come from a woman between 18 and 29 years old in good health and CMV-seronegative.

This sequence joins TRBV30 and TRBJ1-3, with 12 bases identical to TRBD1. The CDR3 is 14 residues long. V trimming: 4 bases; J trimming: 9 bases; junction bases outside the gene matches: 7. CDR1 and CDR2 (germline): GTSNPN, SVGIG (reference sequence). The chain's CDR3 is CAWIRDRGQSTIYF. CDR3 DNA: TGTGCCTGGATCCGGGACAGGGGGCAGTCCACCATATATTTT.

This chain uses TRBV28 with TRBJ2-1, with 9 bases lining up with TRBD1. CDR3 length: 15 amino acids. Germline CDR1 MDHEN, CDR2 SYDVKM. Trimming removed 6 bases from V and 4 bases from J; junction bases left unmatched: 7. This CDR3 reads CASRRTGTGYNEQFF. CDR3 sequence (DNA): TGTGCCAGCAGGAGAACCGGGACAGGGTACAATGAGCAGTTCTTC.

V is TRBV11-2 and J is TRBJ2-2; D unresolved. Trimming stripped 5 bases from V and 5 bases from J, with 6 bases between. Germline V gene data show CDR1 as SGHAT and CDR2 as FQNNGV. The CDR3 is 12 amino acids. CDR3 coding DNA: TGTGCCAGCAGCCCTCGTACCGGGGAGCTGTTTTTT. Its protein is CASSPRTGELFF.

This clone was detected once. V and J are TRBV30 and TRBJ2-1; 7 positions agree with TRBD1. Germline V CDR1 and CDR2: GTSNPN, SVGIG (reference sequence). J gave up 0 bases and V 0 bases, and 2 bases lay outside the gene matches. The CDR3 is made up of 15 amino acids. CDR3 sequence: CAWSVQGNSYNEQFF. CDR3 nucleotide sequence: TGTGCCTGGAGTGTACAGGGGAACTCCTACAATGAGCAGTTCTTC.

This clone was observed once. J is TRBJ2-7 and V is TRBV7-8, with 10 bases identical to TRBD2. The CDR3 is made up of 17 amino acids. Germline lookup yields CDR1 SGHVS and CDR2 FQNEAQ. Trimming took 5 bases from V and 2 from J; bases not matched to a gene: 12. CDR3 in amino acids: CASSLVVASGSTYEQYF. CDR3 DNA: TGTGCCAGCAGCCTCGTAGTAGCTAGCGGGAGCACCTACGAGCAGTACTTC. Variable domain in full (rest from reference TRBV7-8 and TRBJ2-7): GAGVSQSPRYKVAKRGQDVALRCDPISGHVSLFWYQQALGQGPEFLTYFQNEAQLDKSGLPSDRFFAERPEGSVSTLKIQRTQQEDSAVYLCASSLVVASGSTYEQYFGPGTRLTVT.

The chain carries TRBV28 and TRBJ2-7; D might be TRBD1 (6 bases). There are 16 residues in the CDR3. Germline V lookup: CDR1 MDHEN, CDR2 SYDVKM. The germline V and J ends were trimmed by 3 bases and 0 bases, with 15 bases remaining between them. The DNA of the CDR3 is TGTGCCAGCAGTTTCCGTGGGCAGGGGACCTCCTACGAGCAGTACTTC. Amino acid sequence: CASSFRGQGTSYEQYF.

This rearrangement joins TRBV20-1 to TRBJ2-3; D gene unclear. The V and J ends lost 6 bases and 0 bases respectively, with 4 bases between them. The CDR3 length is 11 residues. From germline, CDR1 is DFQATT and CDR2 SNEGSKA (reference sequence). CDR3 sequence reads: CSALSTDTQYF. The CDR3 DNA reads TGCAGTGCCTTAAGCACAGATACGCAGTATTTT.

CDR3 region: CASSPAGGAGDYGYTF. CDR3 bases: TGTGCCAGCAGCCCAGCTGGGGGGGCGGGGGACTATGGCTACACCTTC. V and J are TRBV7-6 and TRBJ1-2; D may be TRBD1 (6 bases). CDR1 is SGHVS and CDR2 is FNYEAQ in the germline V gene. With 5 bases removed from V and 3 bases from J, the gap between germline ends came to 19 bases. This CDR3 comprises 16 residues.

The gene calls are TRBV7-3 and TRBJ2-7, with TRBD1 identical over 9 bases. V dropped 3 bases and J dropped 4; count of bases not matched to a gene: 7. CDR1 and CDR2 (germline): SGHTA, FQGTGA. The CDR3 has 15 amino acids. Written as DNA, the CDR3 is TGTGCCAGCAGCTTTACCGGGACAGGGCCGTACGAGCAGTACTTC. As protein: CASSFTGTGPYEQYF. The entire variable domain, with the rest obtained from reference TRBV7-3 and TRBJ2-7, is as follows: GAGVSQTPSNKVTEKGKYVELRCDPISGHTALYWYRQSLGQGPEFLIYFQGTGAADDSGLPNDRFFAVRPEGSVSTLKIQRTERGDSAVYLCASSFTGTGPYEQYFGPGTRLTVT.

A few counts support this clone. The CDR3 DNA follows: TGTGCCTGGAGCCATAGGGGGACCGGGGAGCTGTTTTTT. Residues: CAWSHRGTGELFF. This sequence joins TRBV30 and TRBJ2-2; tentatively, D is TRBD1 (6 bases). V was clipped by 3 bases and J by 5 bases, with 10 bases between them. The germline gives CDR1 GTSNPN, CDR2 SVGIG (reference sequence). CDR3 size: 13 residues.

This chain joins TRBV28 and TRBJ2-2; 8 nucleotides line up with TRBD2. CDR1 and CDR2 from the germline V gene are MDHEN and SYDVKM. There are 14 residues in the CDR3. V dropped 4 bases and J dropped 5; count of bases not matched to a gene: 3. CDR3 sequence: CASSSASGTGELFF. CDR3 sequence (DNA): TGTGCCAGCAGTTCCGCTAGCGGGACCGGGGAGCTGTTTTTT.